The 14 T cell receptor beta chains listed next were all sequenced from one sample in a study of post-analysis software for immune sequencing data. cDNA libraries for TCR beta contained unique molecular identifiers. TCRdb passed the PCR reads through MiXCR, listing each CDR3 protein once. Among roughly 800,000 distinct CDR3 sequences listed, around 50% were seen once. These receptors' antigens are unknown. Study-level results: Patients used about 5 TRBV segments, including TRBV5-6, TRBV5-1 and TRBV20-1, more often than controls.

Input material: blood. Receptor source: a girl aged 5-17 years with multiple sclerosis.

In nucleotides, the CDR3 is TGCAGCGTTGAAGAATCCTCAAGCTCTGGGGCCAACGTCCTGACTTTC. Its translation: CSVEESSSSGANVLTF. This sequence joins TRBV29-1 and TRBJ2-6; D unclear. Trimming left V 0 bases short and J 0 bases short, with 9 bases between. CDR1 and CDR2 (germline): SQVTM, ANQGSEA. The CDR3 consists of 16 residues.

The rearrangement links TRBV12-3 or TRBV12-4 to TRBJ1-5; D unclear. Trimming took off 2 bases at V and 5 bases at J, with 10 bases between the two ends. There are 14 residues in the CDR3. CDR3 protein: CASSLRREHQPQHF. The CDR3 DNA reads TGTGCCAGCAGTTTAAGGCGGGAGCATCAGCCCCAGCATTTT.

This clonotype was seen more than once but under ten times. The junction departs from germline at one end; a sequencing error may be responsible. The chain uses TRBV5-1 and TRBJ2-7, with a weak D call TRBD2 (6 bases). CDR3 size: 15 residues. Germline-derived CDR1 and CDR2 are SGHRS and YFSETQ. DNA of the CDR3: TGCGCTAGCAGCTTTTTTAGCGGACCGGATTACGAGCAGTACTTC. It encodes CASSFFSGPDYEQYF.

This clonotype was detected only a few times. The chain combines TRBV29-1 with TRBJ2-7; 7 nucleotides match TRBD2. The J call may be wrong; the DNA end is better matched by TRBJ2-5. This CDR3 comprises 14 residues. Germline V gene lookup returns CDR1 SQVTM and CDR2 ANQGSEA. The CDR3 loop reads CSVPKTSSQETQYF. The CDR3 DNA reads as TGCAGCGTTCCCAAGACTAGCTCTCAGGAGACCCAGTACTTC.

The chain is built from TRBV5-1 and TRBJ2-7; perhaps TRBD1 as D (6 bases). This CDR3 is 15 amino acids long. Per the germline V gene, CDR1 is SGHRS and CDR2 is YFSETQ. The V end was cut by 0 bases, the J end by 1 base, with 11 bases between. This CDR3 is CASSLARQASYEQYF. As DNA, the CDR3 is TGCGCCAGCAGCTTGGCTAGACAGGCTTCCTACGAGCAGTACTTC.

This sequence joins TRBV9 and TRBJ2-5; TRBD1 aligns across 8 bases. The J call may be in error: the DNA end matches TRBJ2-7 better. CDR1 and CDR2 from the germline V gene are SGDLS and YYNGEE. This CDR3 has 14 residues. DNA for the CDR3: TGTGCCAGCAGCCCGGGGGACAGGTCCTACGAGCAGTACTTC. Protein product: CASSPGDRSYEQYF.

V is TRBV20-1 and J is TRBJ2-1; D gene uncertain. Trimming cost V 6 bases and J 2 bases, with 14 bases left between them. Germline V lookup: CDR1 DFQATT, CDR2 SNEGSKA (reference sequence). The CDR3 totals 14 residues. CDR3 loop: CSAKSNVPYNEQFF. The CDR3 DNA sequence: TGCAGTGCGAAGAGCAATGTCCCCTACAATGAGCAGTTCTTC.

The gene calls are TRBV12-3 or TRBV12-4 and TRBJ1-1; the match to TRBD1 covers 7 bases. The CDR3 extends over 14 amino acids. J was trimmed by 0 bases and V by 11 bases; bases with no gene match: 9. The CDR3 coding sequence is TGTGCCCATACTAGGACAGGATTGAACACTGAAGCTTTCTTT. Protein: CAHTRTGLNTEAFF.

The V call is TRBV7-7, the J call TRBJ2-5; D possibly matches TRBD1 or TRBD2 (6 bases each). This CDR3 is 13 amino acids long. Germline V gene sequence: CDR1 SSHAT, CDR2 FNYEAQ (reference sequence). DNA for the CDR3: TGTGCTAGCGGTTGGGGGCTAGAGGAGACCCAGTACTTC. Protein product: CASGWGLEETQYF.

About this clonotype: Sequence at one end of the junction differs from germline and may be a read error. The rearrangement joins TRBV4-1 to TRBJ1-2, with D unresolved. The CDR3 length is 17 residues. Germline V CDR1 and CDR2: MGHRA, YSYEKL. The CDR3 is CASSQDHTLTPNYGHTF. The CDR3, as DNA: TGCGCCAGCAGCCAAGATCACACCTTGACGCCTAACTATGGCCACACCTTC.

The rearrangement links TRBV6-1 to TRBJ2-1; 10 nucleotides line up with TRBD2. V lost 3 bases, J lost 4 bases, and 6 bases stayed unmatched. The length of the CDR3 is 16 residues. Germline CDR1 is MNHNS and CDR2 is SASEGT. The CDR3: CASSDLPSGGYNEQFF. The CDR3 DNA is TGTGCCAGCAGTGACCTCCCTAGCGGGGGTTACAATGAGCAGTTCTTC.

CDR3 amino acids: CSVGTGQGSEKLFF. Written as DNA, the CDR3 is TGCAGCGTCGGGACGGGACAGGGTAGCGAAAAACTGTTTTTT. The chain combines TRBV29-1 with TRBJ1-4; 9 bases align to TRBD1. The CDR3 has 14 residues. The germline V gene has CDR1 SQVTM and CDR2 ANQGSEA. J gave up 8 bases and V 6 bases, and 10 bases lay outside the gene matches.

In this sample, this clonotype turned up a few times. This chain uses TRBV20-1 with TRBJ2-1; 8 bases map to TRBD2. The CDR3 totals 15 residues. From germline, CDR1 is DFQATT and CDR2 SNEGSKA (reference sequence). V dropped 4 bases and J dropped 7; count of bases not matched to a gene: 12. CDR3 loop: CSATSGGSPRNEQFF. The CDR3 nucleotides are TGCAGTGCTACCAGCGGGGGCTCCCCCAGAAATGAGCAGTTCTTC.

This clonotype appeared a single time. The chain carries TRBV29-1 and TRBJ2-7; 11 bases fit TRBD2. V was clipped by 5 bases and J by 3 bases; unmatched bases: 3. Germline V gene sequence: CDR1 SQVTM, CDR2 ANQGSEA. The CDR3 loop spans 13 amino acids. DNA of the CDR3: TGCAGCGTTCTAGCGGGAGGAGTCTACGAGCAGTACTTC. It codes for CSVLAGGVYEQYF.